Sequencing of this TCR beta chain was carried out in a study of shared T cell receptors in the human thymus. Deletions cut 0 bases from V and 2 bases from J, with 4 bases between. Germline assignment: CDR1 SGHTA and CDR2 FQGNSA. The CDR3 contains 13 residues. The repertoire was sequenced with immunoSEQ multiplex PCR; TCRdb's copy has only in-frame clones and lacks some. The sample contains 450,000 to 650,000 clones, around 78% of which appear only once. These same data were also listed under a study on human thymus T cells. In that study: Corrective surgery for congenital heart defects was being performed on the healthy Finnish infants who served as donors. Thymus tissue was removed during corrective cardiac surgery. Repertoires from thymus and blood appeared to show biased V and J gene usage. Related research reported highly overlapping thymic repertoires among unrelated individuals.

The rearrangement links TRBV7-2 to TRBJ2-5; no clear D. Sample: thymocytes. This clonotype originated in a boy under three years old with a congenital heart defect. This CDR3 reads CASSLAHQETQYF. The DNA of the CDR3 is TGTGCCAGCAGCTTAGCCCATCAAGAGACCCAGTACTTC.